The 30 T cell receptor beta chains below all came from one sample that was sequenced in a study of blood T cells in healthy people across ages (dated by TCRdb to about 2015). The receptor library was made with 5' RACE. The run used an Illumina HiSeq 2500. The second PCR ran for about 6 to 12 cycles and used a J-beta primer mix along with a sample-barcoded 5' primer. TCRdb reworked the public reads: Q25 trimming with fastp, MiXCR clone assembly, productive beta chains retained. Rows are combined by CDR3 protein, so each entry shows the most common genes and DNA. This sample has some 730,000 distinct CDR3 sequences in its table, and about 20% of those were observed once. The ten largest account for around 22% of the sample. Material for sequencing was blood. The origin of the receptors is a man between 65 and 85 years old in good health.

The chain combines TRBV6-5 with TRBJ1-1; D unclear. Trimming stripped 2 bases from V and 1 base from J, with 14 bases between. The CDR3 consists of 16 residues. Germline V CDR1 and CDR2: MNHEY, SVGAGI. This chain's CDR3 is CASSYPNRWGNTEAFF. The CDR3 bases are TGTGCCAGCAGTTACCCCAATCGGTGGGGGAACACTGAAGCTTTCTTT.

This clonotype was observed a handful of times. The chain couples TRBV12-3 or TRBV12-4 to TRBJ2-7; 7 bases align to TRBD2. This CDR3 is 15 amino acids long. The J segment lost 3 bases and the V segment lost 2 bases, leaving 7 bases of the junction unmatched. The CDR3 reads CASSLLGTNSYEQYF. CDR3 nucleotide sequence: TGTGCCAGCAGTTTATTGGGGACTAATAGCTACGAGCAGTACTTC.

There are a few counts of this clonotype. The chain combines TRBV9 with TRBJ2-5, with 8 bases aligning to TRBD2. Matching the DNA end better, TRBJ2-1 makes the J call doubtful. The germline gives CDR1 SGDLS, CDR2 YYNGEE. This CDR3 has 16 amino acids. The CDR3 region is CASSVTSGGGRNEQFF. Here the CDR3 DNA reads TGTGCCAGCAGCGTTACTAGCGGAGGGGGGCGGAATGAGCAGTTCTTC.

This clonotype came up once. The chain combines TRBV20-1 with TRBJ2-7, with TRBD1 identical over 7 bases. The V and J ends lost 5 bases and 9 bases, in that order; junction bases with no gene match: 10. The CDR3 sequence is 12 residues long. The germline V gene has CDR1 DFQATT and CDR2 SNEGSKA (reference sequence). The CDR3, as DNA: TGCAGTGCTGATATAAGGGGGCAGATGCAGTACTTC. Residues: CSADIRGQMQYF.

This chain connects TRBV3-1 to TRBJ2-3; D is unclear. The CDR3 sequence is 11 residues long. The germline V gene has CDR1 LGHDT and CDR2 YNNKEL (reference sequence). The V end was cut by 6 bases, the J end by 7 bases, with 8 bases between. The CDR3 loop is CASSTPYTQYF. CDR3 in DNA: TGTGCCAGCAGTACCCCGTATACGCAGTATTTT.

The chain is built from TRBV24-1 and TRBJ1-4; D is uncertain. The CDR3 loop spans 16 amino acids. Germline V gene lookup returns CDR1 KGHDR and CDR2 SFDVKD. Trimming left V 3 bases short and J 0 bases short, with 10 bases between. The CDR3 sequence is CATSDGEDTTNEKLFF. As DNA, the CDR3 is TGTGCCACCAGTGATGGGGAGGATACAACTAATGAAAAACTGTTTTTT.

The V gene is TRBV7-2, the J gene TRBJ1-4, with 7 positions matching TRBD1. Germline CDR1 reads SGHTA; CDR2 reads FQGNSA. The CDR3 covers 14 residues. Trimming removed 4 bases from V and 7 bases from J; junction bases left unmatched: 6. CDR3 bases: TGTGCCAGCAGCTGGGGACAGTTGGGTGAAAAACTGTTTTTT. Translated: CASSWGQLGEKLFF. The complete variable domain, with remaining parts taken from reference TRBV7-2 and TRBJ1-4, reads GAGVSQSPSNKVTEKGKDVELRCDPISGHTALYWYRQSLGQGLEFLIYFQGNSAPDKSGLPSDRFSAERTGGSVSTLTIQRTQQEDSAVYLCASSWGQLGEKLFFGSGTQLSVL.

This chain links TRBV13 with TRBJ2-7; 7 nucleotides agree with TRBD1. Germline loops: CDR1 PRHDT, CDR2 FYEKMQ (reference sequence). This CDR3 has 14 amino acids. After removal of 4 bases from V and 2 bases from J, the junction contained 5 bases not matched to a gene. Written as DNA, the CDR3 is TGTGCCAGCAGCTGGGACAGTCAGACCTACGAGCAGTACTTC. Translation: CASSWDSQTYEQYF. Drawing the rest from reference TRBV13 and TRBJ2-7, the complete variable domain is AAGVIQSPRHLIKEKRETATLKCYPIPRHDTVYWYQQGPGQDPQFLISFYEKMQSDKGSIPDRFSAQQFSDYHSELNMSSLELGDSALYFCASSWDSQTYEQYFGPGTRLTVT.

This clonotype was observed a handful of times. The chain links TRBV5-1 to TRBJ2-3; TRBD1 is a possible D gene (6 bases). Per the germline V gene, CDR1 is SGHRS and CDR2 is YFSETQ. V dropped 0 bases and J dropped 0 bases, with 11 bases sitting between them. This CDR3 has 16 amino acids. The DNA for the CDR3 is TGCGCCAGCAGCTTGGAAGGACAGCCTAGCACAGATACGCAGTATTTT. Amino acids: CASSLEGQPSTDTQYF. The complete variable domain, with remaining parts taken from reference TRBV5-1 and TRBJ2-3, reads KAGVTQTPRYLIKTRGQQVTLSCSPISGHRSVSWYQQTPGQGLQFLFEYFSETQRNKGNFPGRFSGRQFSNSRSEMNVSTLELGDSALYLCASSLEGQPSTDTQYFGPGTRLTVL.

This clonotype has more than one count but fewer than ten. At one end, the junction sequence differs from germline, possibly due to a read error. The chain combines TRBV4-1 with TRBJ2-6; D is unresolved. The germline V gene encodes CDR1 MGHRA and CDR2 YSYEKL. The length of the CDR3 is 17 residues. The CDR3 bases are TGCGCCAGCAGCGAAGAAGACATCGACTCTGGGGCCAACGTCCTGACTTTC. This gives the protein CASSEEDIDSGANVLTF.

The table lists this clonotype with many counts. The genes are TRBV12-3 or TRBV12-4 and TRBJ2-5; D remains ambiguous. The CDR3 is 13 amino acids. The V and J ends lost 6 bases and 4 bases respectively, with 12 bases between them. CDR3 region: CASSLRARETQYF. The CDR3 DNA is TGTGCCAGCAGCTTAAGGGCCAGAGAGACCCAGTACTTC.

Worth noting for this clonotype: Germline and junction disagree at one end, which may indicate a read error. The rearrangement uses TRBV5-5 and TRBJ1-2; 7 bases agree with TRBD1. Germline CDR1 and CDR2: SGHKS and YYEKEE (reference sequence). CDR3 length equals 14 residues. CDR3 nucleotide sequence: TGTGCCTGCAGCTTGAGACAGGGTTCCTATGGCTACACCTTC. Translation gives CACSLRQGSYGYTF.

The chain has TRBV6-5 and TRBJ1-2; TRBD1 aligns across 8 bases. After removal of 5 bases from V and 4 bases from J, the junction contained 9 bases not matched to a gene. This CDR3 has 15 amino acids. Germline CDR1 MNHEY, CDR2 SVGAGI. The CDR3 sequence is CASSAHRGTRYGYTF. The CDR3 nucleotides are TGTGCCAGCAGTGCCCACAGGGGGACTCGCTATGGCTACACCTTC.

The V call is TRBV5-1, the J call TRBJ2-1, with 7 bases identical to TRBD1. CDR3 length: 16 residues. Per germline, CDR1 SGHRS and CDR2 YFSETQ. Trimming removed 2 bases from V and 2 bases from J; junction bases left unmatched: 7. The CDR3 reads CASSFALGTAYNEQFF. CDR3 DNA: TGCGCCAGCAGCTTTGCCCTCGGGACAGCCTACAATGAGCAGTTCTTC.

The CDR3 region has the DNA TGTGCCAGCAGCCGGGAAGCGGGAGCGGGAGAGACCCAGTACTTC. It yields the protein CASSREAGAGETQYF. V and J are TRBV7-2 and TRBJ2-5; TRBD2 agrees at 8 bases. The germline CDR1 and CDR2 sequences are SGHTA and FQGNSA. This CDR3 has 15 residues. After removal of 5 bases from V and 4 bases from J, the junction contained 9 bases not matched to a gene.

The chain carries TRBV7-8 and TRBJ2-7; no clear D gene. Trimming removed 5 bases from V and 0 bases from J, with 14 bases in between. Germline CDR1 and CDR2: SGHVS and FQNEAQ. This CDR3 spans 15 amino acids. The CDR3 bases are TGTGCCAGCAGCCCCCGTACGTTAATCTCCTACGAGCAGTACTTC. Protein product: CASSPRTLISYEQYF.

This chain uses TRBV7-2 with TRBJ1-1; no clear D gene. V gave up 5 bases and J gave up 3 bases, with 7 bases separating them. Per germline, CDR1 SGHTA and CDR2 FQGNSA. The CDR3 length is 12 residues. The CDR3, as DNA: TGTGCCAGCAGCCCCGAGTACACTGAAGCTTTCTTT. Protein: CASSPEYTEAFF. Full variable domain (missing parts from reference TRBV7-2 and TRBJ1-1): GAGVSQSPSNKVTEKGKDVELRCDPISGHTALYWYRQSLGQGLEFLIYFQGNSAPDKSGLPSDRFSAERTGGSVSTLTIQRTQQEDSAVYLCASSPEYTEAFFGQGTRLTVV.

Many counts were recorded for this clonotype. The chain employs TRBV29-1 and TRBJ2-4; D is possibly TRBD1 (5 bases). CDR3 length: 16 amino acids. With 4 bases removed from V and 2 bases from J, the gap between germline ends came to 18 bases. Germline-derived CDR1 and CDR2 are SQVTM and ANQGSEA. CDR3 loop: CSVVKRGDVTKNIQYF. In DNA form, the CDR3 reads TGCAGCGTTGTAAAAAGGGGTGACGTAACCAAAAACATTCAGTACTTC.

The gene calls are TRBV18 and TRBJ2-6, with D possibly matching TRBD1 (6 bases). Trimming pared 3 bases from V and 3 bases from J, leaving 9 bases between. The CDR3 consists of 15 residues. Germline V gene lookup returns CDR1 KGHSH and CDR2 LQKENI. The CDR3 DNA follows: TGTGCCAGCTCACCTACAGGGTTTGGGGCCAACGTCCTGACTTTC. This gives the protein CASSPTGFGANVLTF. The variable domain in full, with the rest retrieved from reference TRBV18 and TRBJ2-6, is NAGVMQNPRHLVRRRGQEARLRCSPMKGHSHVYWYRQLPEEGLKFMVYLQKENIIDESGMPKERFSAEFPKEGPSILRIQQVVRGDSAAYFCASSPTGFGANVLTFGAGSRLTVL.

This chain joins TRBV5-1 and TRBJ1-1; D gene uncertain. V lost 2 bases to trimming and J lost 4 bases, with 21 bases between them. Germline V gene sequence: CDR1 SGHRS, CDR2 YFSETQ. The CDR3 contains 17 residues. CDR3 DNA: TGCGCCAGCAGCTTAGGCTCGCAGACACTGTACGGCACTGAAGCTTTCTTT. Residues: CASSLGSQTLYGTEAFF.

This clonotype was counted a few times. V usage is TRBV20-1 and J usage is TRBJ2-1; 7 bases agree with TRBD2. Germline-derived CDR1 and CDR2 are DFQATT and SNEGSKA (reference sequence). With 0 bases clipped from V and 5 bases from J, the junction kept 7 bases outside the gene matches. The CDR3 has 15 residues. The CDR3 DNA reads TGCAGTGCTAGAGATCTCGGGCGGGAGAACAATGAGCAGTTCTTC. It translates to CSARDLGRENNEQFF.

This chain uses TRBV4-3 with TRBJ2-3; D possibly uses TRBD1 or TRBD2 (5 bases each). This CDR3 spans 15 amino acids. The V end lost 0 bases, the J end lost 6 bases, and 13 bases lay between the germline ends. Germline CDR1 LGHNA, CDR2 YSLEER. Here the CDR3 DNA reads TGCGCCAGCAGCCAAGATATGCTGAGGGGCGATACGCAGTATTTT. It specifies CASSQDMLRGDTQYF.

CDR3 residues: CASSSSGDQPQHF. CDR3 sequence (DNA): TGCGCCAGCAGCTCCTCGGGGGATCAGCCCCAGCATTTT. This chain joins TRBV5-1 and TRBJ1-5; possibly TRBD1 for D (5 bases). V lost 3 bases, J lost 5 bases, and 9 bases lay in between. CDR1 and CDR2 from the germline V gene are SGHRS and YFSETQ. CDR3 length: 13 residues.

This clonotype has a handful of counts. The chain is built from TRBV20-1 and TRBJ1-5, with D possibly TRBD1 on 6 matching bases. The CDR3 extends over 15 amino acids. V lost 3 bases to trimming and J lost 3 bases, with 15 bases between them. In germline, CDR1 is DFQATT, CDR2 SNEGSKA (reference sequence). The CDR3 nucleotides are TGCAGTGCTAGGAAAGTAGGACAGTACAATCAGCCCCAGCATTTT. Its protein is CSARKVGQYNQPQHF.

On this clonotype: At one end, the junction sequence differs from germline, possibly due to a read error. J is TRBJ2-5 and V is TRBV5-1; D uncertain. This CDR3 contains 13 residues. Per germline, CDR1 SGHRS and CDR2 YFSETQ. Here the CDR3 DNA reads TGCGCCAGCAGCCCAGGACCAGAAGAGACCCATTACTTC. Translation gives CASSPGPEETHYF.

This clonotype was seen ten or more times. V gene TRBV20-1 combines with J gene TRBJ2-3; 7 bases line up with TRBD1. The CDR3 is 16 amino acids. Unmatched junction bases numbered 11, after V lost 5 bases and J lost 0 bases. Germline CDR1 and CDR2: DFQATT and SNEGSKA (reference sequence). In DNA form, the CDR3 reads TGCAGTGCTGCCTGGGGGTCAGGGGGAAGCACAGATACGCAGTATTTT. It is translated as CSAAWGSGGSTDTQYF.

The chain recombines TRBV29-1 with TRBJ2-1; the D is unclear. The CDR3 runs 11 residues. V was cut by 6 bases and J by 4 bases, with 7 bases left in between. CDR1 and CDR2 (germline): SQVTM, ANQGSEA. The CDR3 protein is CSVTQYNEQFF. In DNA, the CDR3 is TGCAGCGTGACACAATACAATGAGCAGTTCTTC.

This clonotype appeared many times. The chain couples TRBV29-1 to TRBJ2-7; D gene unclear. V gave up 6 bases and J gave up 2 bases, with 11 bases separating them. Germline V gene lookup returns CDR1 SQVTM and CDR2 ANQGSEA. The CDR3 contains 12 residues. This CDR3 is CSVLTHTYEQYF. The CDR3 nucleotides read TGCAGCGTCCTGACACATACCTACGAGCAGTACTTC.

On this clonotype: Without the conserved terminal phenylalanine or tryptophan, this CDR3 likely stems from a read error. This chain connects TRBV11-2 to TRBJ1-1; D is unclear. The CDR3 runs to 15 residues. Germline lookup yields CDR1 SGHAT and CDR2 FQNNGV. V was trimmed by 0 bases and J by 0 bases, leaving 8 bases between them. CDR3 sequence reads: CASSLEAVLNTEAFS. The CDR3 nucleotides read TGTGCCAGCAGCTTAGAGGCGGTTTTGAACACTGAAGCTTTCTCT.

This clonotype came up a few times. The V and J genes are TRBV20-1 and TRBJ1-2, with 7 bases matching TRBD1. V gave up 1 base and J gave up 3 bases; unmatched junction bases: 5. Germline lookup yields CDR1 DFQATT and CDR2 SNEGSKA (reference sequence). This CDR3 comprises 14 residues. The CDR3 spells CSARVVGGDYGYTF. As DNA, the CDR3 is TGCAGTGCTAGAGTGGTAGGGGGCGACTATGGCTACACCTTC.